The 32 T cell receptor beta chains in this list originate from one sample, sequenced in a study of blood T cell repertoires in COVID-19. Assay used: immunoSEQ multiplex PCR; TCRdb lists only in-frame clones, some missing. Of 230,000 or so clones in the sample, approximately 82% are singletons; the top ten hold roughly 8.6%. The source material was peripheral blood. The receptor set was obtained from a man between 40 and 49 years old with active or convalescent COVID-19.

CDR3 loop: CASSLAAGGPYEQYF. CDR3 bases: TGTGCCAGCAGCTTAGCGGCGGGAGGGCCATACGAGCAGTACTTC. The chain combines TRBV7-9 with TRBJ2-7, with 9 bases lining up with TRBD2. Germline CDR1 is SEHNR and CDR2 is FQNEAQ (reference sequence). This CDR3 has 15 amino acids. V trimming: 0 bases; J trimming: 4 bases; junction bases outside the gene matches: 4.

The CDR3 spells CASSPGTGGKSQPQHF. DNA for the CDR3: TGTGCCAGCAGCCCTGGGACAGGGGGAAAGAGTCAGCCCCAGCATTTT. The chain combines TRBV6-2 or TRBV6-3 with TRBJ1-5, with 11 bases fitting TRBD1. Trimming cost V 6 bases and J 6 bases; bases outside gene matches: 10. The germline V gene has CDR1 MNHEY and CDR2 SVGEGT. This CDR3 comprises 16 residues.

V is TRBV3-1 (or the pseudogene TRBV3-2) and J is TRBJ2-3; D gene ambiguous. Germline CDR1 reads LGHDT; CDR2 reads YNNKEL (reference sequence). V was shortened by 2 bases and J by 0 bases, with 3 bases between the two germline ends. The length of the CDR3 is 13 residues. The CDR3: CASSQLSTDTQYF. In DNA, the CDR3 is TGTGCCAGCAGCCAACTTAGCACAGATACGCAGTATTTT.

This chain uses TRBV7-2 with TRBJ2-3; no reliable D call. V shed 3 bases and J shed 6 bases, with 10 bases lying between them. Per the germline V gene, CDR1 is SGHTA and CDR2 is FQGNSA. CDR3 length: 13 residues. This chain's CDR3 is CASSFNARDTQYF. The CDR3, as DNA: TGTGCCAGCAGCTTCAACGCACGGGATACGCAGTATTTT. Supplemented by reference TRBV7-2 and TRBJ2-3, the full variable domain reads GAGVSQSPSNKVTEKGKDVELRCDPISGHTALYWYRQSLGQGLEFLIYFQGNSAPDKSGLPSDRFSAERTGGSVSTLTIQRTQQEDSAVYLCASSFNARDTQYFGPGTRLTVL.

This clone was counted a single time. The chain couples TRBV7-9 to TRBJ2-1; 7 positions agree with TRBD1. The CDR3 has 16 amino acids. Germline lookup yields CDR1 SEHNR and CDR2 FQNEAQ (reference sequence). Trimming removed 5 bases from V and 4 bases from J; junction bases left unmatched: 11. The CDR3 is CASSPRQGVGYNEQFF. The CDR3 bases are TGTGCCAGCAGCCCGAGACAGGGAGTCGGGTACAATGAGCAGTTCTTC.

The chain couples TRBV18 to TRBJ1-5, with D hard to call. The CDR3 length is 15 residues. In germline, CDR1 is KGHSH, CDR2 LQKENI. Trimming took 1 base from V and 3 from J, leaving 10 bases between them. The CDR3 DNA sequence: TGTGCCAGCTCACCACAGCGGCAGCACAATCAGCCCCAGCATTTT. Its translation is CASSPQRQHNQPQHF.

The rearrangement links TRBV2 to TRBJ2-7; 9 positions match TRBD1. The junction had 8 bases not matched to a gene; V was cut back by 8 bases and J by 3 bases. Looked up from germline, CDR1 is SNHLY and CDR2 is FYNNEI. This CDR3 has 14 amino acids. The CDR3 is CASVNGDRVYEQYF. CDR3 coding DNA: TGTGCCAGCGTGAACGGGGACAGGGTCTACGAGCAGTACTTC.

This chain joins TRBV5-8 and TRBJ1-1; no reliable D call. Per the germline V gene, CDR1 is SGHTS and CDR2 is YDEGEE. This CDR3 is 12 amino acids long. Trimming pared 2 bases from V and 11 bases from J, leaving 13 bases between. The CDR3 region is CASSFREVRAFF. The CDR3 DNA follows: TGTGCCAGCAGCTTTCGGGAAGTAAGGGCTTTCTTT.

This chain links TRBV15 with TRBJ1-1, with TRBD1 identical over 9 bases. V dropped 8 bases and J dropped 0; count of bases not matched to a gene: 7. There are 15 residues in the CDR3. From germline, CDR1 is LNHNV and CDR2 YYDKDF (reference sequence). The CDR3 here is CATPPGQGMNTEAFF. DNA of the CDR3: TGTGCCACCCCTCCGGGACAGGGAATGAACACTGAAGCTTTCTTT.

This CDR3 reads CASSSNRGLSEKLFF. CDR3 bases: TGTGCCAGCAGCTCAAACAGGGGGCTCAGTGAAAAACTGTTTTTT. This chain uses TRBV7-2 with TRBJ1-4, with 9 bases that match TRBD1. This CDR3 has 15 amino acids. Trimming removed 4 bases from V and 7 bases from J; junction bases left unmatched: 7. Germline CDR1 reads SGHTA; CDR2 reads FQGNSA.

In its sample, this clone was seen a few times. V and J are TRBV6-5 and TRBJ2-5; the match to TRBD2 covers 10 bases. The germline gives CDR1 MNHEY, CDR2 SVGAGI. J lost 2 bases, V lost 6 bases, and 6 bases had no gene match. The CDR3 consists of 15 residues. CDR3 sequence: CASRRSGGIQETQYF. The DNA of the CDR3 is TGTGCCAGCAGGCGTAGCGGGGGGATTCAAGAGACCCAGTACTTC.

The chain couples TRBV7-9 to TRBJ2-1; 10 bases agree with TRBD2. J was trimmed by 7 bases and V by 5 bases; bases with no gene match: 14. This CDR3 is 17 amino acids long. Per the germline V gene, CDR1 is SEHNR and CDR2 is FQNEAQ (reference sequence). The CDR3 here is CASSPLPGAGGGNEQFF. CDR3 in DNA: TGTGCCAGCAGCCCACTCCCTGGAGCGGGAGGGGGAAATGAGCAGTTCTTC.

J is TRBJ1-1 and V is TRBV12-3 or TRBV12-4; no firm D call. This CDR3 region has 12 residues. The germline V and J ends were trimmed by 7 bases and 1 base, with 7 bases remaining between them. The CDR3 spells CASTPGNTEAFF. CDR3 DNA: TGTGCCAGCACCCCGGGGAACACTGAAGCTTTCTTT.

The CDR3 sequence is CASSQDLASRYEQYF. DNA for the CDR3: TGTGCCAGCAGCCAAGATTTGGCTAGTCGGTACGAGCAGTACTTC. This chain joins TRBV3-1 (or the pseudogene TRBV3-2) and TRBJ2-7; the D is unclear. V lost 0 bases, J lost 4 bases, and 13 bases lay in between. Germline CDR1 reads LGHDT; CDR2 reads YNNKEL (reference sequence). This CDR3 region has 15 residues.

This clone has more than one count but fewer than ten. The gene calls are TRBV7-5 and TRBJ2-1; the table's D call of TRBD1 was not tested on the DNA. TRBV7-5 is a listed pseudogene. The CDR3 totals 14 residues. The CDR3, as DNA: TGTGCCAGAAGCCCAAGAATCAGGCCCAATGAGCAGTTCTTC. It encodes CARSPRIRPNEQFF.

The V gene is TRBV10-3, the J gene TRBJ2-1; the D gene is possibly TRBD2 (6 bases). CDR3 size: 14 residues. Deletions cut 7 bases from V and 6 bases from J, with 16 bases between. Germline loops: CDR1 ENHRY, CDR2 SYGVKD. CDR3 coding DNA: TGTGCCATCACCCCGGGGGTTGAGAGCAATGAGCAGTTCTTC. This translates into CAITPGVESNEQFF.

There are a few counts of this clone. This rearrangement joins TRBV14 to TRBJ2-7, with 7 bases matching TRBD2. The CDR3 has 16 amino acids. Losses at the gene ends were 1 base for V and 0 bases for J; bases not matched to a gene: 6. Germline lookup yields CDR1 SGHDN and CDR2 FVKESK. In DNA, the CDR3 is TGTGCCAGCAGCCAAGCCGGGCGCGGGAGCTCCTACGAGCAGTACTTC. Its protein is CASSQAGRGSSYEQYF.

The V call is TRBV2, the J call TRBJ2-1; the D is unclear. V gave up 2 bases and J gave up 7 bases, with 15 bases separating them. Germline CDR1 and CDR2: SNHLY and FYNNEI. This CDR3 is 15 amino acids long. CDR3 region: CASSELIYPMNEQFF. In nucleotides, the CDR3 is TGTGCCAGCAGTGAACTTATCTACCCTATGAATGAGCAGTTCTTC. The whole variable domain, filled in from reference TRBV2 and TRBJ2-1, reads EPEVTQTPSHQVTQMGQEVILRCVPISNHLYFYWYRQILGQKVEFLVSFYNNEISEKSEIFDDQFSVERPDGSNFTLKIRSTKLEDSAMYFCASSELIYPMNEQFFGPGTRLTVL.

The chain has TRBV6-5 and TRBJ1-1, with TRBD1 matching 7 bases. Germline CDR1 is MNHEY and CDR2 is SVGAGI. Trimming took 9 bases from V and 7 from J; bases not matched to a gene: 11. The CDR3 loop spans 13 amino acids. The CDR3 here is CASQGGGRNEAFF. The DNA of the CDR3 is TGTGCCAGTCAGGGGGGCGGACGGAATGAAGCTTTCTTT.

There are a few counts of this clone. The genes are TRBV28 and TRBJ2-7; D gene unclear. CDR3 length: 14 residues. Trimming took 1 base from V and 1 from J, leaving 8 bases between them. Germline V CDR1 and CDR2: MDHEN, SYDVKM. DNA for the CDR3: TGTGCCAGCAGTTTATCATACAGTTCCTACGAGCAGTACTTC. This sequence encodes CASSLSYSSYEQYF.

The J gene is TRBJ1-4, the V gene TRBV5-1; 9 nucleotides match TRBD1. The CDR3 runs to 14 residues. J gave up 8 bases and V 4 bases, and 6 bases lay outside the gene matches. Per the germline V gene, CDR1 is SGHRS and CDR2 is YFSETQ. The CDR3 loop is CASSRTGELEKLFF. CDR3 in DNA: TGCGCCAGCAGCCGGACAGGGGAATTAGAAAAACTGTTTTTT.

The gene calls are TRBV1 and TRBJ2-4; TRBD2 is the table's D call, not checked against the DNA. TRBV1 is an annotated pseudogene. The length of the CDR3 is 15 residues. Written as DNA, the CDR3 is TGCACCAGCAGCCAAGTTCGACTAGACGGGGGCATTCAGTACTTC. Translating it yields CTSSQVRLDGGIQYF.

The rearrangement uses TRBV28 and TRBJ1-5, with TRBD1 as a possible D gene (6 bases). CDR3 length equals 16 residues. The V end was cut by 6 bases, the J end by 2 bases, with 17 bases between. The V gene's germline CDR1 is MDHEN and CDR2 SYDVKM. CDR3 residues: CASSLPRGVGNQPQHF. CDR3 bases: TGTGCCAGCAGCCTCCCCAGGGGCGTAGGCAATCAGCCCCAGCATTTT.

The CDR3 sequence is CASSESLAGEQYF. The CDR3 nucleotides are TGCGCCAGCAGTGAGTCTCTAGCGGGGGAGCAGTACTTC. The chain combines TRBV10-1 with TRBJ2-7; 9 positions agree with TRBD2. Trimming at V came to 0 bases and at J to 7 bases, leaving 1 base not matched to a gene. Looked up from germline, CDR1 is WNHNN and CDR2 is SYGVQD (reference sequence). This CDR3 has 13 residues.

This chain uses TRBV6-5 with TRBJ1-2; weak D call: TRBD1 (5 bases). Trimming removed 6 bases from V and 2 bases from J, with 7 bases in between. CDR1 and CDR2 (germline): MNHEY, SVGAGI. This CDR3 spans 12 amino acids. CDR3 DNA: TGTGCCAGCAGCTCAGGGAACTATGGCTACACCTTC. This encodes CASSSGNYGYTF.

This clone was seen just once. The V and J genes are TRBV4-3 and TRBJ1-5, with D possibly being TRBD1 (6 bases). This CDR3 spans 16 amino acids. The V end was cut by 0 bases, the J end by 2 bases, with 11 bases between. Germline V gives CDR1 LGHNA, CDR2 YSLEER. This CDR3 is CASSQDGAGGNQPQHF. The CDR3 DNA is TGCGCCAGCAGCCAAGATGGAGCAGGGGGCAATCAGCCCCAGCATTTT.

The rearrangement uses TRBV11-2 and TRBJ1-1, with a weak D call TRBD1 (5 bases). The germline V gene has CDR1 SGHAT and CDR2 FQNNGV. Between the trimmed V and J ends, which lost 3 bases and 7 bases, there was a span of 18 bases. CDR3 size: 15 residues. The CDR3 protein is CASSFLRGGTDEAFF. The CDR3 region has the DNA TGTGCCAGCAGCTTTCTAAGGGGAGGGACGGATGAAGCTTTCTTT.

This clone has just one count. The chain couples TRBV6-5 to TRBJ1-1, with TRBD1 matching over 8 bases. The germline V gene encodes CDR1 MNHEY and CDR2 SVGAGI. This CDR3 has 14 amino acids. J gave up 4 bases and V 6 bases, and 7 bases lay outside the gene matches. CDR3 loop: CASSQRTGRTEAFF. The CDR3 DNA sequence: TGTGCCAGCAGCCAACGGACAGGGCGCACTGAAGCTTTCTTT.

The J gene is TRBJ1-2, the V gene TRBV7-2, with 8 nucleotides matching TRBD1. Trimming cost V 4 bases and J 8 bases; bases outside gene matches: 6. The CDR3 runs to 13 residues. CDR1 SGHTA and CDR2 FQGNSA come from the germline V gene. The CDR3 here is CASSWGQAGGYTF. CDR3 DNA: TGTGCCAGCAGCTGGGGACAGGCCGGGGGCTACACCTTC.

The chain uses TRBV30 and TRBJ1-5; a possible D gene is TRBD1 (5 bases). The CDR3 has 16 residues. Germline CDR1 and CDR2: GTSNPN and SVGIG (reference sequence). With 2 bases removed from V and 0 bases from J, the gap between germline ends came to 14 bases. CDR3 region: CAWSSPGDYSNQPQHF. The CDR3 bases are TGTGCCTGGAGTTCGCCGGGGGACTATAGCAATCAGCCCCAGCATTTT.

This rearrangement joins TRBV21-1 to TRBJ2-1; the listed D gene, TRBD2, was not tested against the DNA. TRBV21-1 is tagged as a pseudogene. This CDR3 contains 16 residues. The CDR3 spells CASSQIPSGSSSEQFF. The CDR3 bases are TGTGCCAGCAGCCAAATTCCTAGCGGGTCGTCCTCTGAGCAGTTCTTC.

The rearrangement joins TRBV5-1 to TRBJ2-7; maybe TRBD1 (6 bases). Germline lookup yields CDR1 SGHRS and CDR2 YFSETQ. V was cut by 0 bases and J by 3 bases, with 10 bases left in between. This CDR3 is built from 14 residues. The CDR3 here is CASSLDRRGYEQYF. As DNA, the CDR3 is TGCGCCAGCAGCTTGGATCGCAGGGGCTACGAGCAGTACTTC.